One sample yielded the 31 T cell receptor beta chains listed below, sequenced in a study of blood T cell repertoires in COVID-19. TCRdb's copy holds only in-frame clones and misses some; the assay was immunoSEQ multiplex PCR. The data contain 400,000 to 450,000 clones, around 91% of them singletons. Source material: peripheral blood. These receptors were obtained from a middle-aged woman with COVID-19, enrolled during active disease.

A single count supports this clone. The CDR3 reads CASRGSGRTGTEQYF. In DNA form, the CDR3 reads TGCGCCAGCAGGGGTAGCGGGAGGACGGGGACCGAGCAGTACTTC. This chain joins TRBV5-1 and TRBJ2-7, with TRBD2 matching 10 bases. Looked up from germline, CDR1 is SGHRS and CDR2 is YFSETQ. The CDR3 runs to 15 residues. With V trimmed by 5 bases and J by 6 bases, 11 bases remained unmatched. Full variable domain (rest looked up from reference TRBV5-1 and TRBJ2-7): KAGVTQTPRYLIKTRGQQVTLSCSPISGHRSVSWYQQTPGQGLQFLFEYFSETQRNKGNFPGRFSGRQFSNSRSEMNVSTLELGDSALYLCASRGSGRTGTEQYFGPGTRLTVT.

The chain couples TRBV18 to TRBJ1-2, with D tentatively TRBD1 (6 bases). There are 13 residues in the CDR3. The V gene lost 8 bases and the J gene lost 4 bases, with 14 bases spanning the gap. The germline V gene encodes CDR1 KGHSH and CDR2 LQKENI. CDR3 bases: TGTGCCAGCACAGACGACAGGTCCTATGGCTACACCTTC. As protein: CASTDDRSYGYTF.

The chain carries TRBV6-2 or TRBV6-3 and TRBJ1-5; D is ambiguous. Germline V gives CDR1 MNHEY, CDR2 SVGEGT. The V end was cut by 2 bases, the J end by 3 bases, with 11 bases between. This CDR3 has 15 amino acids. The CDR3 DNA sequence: TGTGCCAGCAGTTACGGTCCAGGTCCCAATCAGCCCCAGCATTTT. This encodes CASSYGPGPNQPQHF.

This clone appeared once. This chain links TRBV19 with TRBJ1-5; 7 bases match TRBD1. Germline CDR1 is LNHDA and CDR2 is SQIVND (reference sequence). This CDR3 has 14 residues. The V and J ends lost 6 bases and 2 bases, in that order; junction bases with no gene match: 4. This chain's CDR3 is CASSMDRRNQPQHF. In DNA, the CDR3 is TGTGCCAGTAGCATGGACAGGCGCAATCAGCCCCAGCATTTT.

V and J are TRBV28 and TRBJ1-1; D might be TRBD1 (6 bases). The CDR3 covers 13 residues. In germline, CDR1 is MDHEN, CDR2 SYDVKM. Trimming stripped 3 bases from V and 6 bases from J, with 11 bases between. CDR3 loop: CASSFPGDPEAFF. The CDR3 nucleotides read TGTGCCAGCAGTTTTCCAGGGGATCCTGAAGCTTTCTTT.

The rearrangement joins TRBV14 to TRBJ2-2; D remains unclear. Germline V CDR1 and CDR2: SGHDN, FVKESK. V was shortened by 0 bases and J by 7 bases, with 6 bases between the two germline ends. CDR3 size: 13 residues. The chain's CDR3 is CASSQERVGELFF. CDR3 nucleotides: TGTGCCAGCAGCCAAGAACGAGTCGGGGAGCTGTTTTTT.

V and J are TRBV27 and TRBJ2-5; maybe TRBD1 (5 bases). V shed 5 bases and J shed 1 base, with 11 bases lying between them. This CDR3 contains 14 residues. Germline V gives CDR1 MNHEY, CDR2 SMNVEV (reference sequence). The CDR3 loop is CASSTTDSQETQYF. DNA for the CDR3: TGTGCCAGCAGTACGACCGACAGCCAAGAGACCCAGTACTTC.

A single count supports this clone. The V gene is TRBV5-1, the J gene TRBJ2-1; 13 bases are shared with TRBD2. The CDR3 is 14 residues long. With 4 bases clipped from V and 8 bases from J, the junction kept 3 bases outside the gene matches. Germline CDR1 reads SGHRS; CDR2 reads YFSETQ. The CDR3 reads CASSRGLAGDEQFF. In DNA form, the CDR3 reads TGCGCCAGCAGCCGCGGACTAGCGGGAGATGAGCAGTTCTTC.

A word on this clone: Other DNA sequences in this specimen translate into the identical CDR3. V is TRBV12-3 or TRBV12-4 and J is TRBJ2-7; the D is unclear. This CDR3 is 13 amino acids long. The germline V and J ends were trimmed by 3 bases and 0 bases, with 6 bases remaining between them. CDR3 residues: CASSFGSSYEQYF. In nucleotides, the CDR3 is TGTGCCAGCAGTTTTGGCAGCTCCTACGAGCAGTACTTC.

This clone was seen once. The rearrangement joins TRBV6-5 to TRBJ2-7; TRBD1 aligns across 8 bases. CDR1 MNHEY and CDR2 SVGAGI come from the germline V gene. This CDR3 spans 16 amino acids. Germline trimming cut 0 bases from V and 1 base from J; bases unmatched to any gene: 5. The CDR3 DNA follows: TGTGCCAGCAGTTACTCAAGGGACAGGCCGTCCTACGAGCAGTACTTC. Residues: CASSYSRDRPSYEQYF.

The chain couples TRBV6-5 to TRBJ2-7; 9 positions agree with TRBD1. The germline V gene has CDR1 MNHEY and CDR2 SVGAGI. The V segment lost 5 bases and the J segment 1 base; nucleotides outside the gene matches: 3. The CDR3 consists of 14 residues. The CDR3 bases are TGTGCCAGCAGTCCGGGACAGGGTTCCTACGAGCAGTACTTC. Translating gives CASSPGQGSYEQYF.

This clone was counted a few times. For the CDR3, the DNA is TGTGCCAGTAGTATAGGACGGAGCTCCTACAATGAGCAGTTCTTC. Protein product: CASSIGRSSYNEQFF. The rearrangement joins TRBV19 to TRBJ2-1, with D hard to call. V was pared by 1 base and J by 0 bases, with 7 bases between. The CDR3 runs to 15 residues. The germline gives CDR1 LNHDA, CDR2 SQIVND (reference sequence).

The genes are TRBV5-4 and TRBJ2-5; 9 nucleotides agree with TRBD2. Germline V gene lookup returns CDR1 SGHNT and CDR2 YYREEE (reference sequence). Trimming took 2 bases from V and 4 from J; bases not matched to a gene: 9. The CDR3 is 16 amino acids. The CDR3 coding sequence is TGTGCCAGCAGCTTTGTCAGCGGGGGGATTAGAGAGACCCAGTACTTC. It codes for CASSFVSGGIRETQYF.

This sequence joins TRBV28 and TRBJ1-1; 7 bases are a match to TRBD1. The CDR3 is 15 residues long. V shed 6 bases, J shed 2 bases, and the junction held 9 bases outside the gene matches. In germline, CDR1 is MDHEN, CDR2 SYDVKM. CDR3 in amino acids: CASSRPTGLNTEAFF. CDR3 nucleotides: TGTGCCAGCAGCCGACCGACAGGGCTAAACACTGAAGCTTTCTTT.

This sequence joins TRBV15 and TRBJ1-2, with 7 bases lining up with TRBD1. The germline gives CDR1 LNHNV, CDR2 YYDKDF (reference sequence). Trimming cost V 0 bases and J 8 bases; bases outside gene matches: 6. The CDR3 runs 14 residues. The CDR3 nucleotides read TGTGCCACCAGCAGAGAAAGGGGGCTCGGAGGCTACACCTTC. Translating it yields CATSRERGLGGYTF. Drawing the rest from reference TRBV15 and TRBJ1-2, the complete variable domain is DAMVIQNPRYQVTQFGKPVTLSCSQTLNHNVMYWYQQKSSQAPKLLFHYYDKDFNNEADTPDNFQSRRPNTSFCFLDIRSPGLGDTAMYLCATSRERGLGGYTFGSGTRLTVV.

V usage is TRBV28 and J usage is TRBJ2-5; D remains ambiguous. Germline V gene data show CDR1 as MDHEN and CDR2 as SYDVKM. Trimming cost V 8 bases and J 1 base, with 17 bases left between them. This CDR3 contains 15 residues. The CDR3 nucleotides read TGTGCCAGCCTATTGGGCAGTGAGCCCCAAGAGACCCAGTACTTC. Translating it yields CASLLGSEPQETQYF.

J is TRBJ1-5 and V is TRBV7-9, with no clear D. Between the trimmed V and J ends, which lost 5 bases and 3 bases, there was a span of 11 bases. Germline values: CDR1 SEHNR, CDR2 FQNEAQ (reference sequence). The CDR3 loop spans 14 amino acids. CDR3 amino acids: CASSQTSPNQPQHF. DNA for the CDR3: TGTGCCAGCAGCCAGACAAGCCCCAATCAGCCCCAGCATTTT.

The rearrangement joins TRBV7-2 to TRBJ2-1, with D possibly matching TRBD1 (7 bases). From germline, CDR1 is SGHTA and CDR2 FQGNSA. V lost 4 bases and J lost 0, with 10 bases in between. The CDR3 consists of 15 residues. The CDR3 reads CASSSQGGSYNEQFF. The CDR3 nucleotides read TGTGCCAGCAGCTCTCAGGGGGGCTCCTACAATGAGCAGTTCTTC. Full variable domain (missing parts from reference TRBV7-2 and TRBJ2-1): GAGVSQSPSNKVTEKGKDVELRCDPISGHTALYWYRQSLGQGLEFLIYFQGNSAPDKSGLPSDRFSAERTGGSVSTLTIQRTQQEDSAVYLCASSSQGGSYNEQFFGPGTRLTVL.

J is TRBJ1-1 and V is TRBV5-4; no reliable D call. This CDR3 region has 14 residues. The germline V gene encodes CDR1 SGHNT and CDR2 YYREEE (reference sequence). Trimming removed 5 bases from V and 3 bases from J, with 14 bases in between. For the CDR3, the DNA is TGTGCCAGCAGATTCTCGGGTGGGTACACTGAAGCTTTCTTT. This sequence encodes CASRFSGGYTEAFF.

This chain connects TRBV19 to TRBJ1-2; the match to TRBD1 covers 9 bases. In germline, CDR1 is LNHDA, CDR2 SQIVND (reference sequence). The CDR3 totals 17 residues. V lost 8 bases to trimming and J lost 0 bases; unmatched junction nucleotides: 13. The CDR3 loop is CASLTRTGAGANYGYTF. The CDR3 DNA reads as TGTGCCAGTCTTACCCGGACAGGGGCGGGAGCTAACTATGGCTACACCTTC. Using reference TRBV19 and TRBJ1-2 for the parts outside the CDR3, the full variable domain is DGGITQSPKYLFRKEGQNVTLSCEQNLNHDAMYWYRQDPGQGLRLIYYSQIVNDFQKGDIAEGYSVSREKKESFPLTVTSAQKNPTAFYLCASLTRTGAGANYGYTFGSGTRLTVV.

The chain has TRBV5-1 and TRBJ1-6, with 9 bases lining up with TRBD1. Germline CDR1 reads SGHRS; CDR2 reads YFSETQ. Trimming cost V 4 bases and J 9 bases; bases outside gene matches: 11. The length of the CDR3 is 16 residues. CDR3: CASSGGQGTLTSPLHF. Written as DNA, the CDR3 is TGCGCCAGCAGCGGCGGACAGGGGACGCTTACTTCACCCCTCCACTTT.

CDR3 sequence reads: CASSYLTSEADTQYF. Here the CDR3 DNA reads TGCGCCAGCAGCTATTTGACTAGCGAGGCAGATACGCAGTATTTT. This chain uses TRBV5-1 with TRBJ2-3; 8 nucleotides agree with TRBD2. The CDR3 totals 15 residues. In germline, CDR1 is SGHRS, CDR2 YFSETQ. With 3 bases clipped from V and 4 bases from J, the junction kept 7 bases outside the gene matches. Based on the CDR3 plus reference TRBV5-1 and TRBJ2-3, the full variable domain is KAGVTQTPRYLIKTRGQQVTLSCSPISGHRSVSWYQQTPGQGLQFLFEYFSETQRNKGNFPGRFSGRQFSNSRSEMNVSTLELGDSALYLCASSYLTSEADTQYFGPGTRLTVL.

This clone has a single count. The CDR3, as DNA: TGTGCCAGCAGCTTAGGTCTCGCGGGGGGGATCCAGCAGTACTTC. It codes for CASSLGLAGGIQQYF. This sequence joins TRBV7-2 and TRBJ2-7; TRBD2 matches at 9 bases. Germline V CDR1 and CDR2: SGHTA, FQGNSA. CDR3 length: 15 residues. The V and J ends lost 1 base and 8 bases, in that order; junction bases with no gene match: 9.

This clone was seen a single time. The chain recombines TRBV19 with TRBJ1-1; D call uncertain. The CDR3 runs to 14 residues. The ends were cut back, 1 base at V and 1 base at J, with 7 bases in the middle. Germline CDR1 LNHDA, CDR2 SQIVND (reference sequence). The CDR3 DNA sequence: TGTGCCAGTAGTATAGCGTCGTCGAACACTGAAGCTTTCTTT. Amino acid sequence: CASSIASSNTEAFF.

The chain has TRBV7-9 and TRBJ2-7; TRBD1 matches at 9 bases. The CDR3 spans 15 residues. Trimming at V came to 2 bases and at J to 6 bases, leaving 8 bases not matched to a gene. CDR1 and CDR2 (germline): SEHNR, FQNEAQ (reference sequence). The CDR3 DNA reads TGTGCCAGCAGCTTACCTACAGGGGGCTTGAGCGAGCAGTACTTC. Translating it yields CASSLPTGGLSEQYF.

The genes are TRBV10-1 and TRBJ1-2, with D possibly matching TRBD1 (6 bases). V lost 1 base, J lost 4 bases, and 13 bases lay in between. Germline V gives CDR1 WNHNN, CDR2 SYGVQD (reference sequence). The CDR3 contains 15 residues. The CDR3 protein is CASSEFLQGTYGYTF. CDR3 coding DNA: TGCGCCAGCAGTGAGTTCCTTCAGGGGACCTATGGCTACACCTTC.

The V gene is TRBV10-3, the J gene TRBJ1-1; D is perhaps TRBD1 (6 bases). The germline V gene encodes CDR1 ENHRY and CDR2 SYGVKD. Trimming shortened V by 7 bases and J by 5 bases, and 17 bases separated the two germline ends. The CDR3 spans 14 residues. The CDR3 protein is CAITQGGARTEAFF. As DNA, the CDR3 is TGTGCCATCACCCAAGGGGGGGCGAGGACTGAAGCTTTCTTT.

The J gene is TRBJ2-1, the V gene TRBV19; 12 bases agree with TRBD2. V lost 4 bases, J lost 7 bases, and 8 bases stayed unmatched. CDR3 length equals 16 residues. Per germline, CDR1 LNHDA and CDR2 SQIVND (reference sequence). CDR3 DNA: TGTGCCAGTAGTAAGACTAGCGGGAGTTCTTTGAATGAGCAGTTCTTC. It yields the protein CASSKTSGSSLNEQFF. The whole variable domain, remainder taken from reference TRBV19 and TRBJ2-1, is DGGITQSPKYLFRKEGQNVTLSCEQNLNHDAMYWYRQDPGQGLRLIYYSQIVNDFQKGDIAEGYSVSREKKESFPLTVTSAQKNPTAFYLCASSKTSGSSLNEQFFGPGTRLTVL.

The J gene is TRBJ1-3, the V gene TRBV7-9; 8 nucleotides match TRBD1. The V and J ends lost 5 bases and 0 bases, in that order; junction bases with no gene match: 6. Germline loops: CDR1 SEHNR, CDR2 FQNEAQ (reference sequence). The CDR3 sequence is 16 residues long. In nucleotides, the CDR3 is TGTGCCAGCAGCACGACAGGGGTGGGCTCTGGAAACACCATATATTTT. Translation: CASSTTGVGSGNTIYF.

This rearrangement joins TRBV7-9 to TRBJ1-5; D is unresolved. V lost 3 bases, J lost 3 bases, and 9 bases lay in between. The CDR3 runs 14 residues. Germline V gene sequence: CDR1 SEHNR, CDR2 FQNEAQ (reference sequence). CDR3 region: CASSFDTVNQPQHF. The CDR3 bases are TGTGCCAGCAGCTTTGATACAGTCAATCAGCCCCAGCATTTT.

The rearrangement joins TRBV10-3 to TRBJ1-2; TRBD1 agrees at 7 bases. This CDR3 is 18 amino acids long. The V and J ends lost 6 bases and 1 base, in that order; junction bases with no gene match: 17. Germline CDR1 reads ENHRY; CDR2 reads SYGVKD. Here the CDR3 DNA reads TGTGCCATCAGAGCCACCGGGACAGCAAAAGATAATAACTATGGCTACACCTTC. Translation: CAIRATGTAKDNNYGYTF.